This T cell receptor beta chain derives from a study of shared clonotypes between healthy human individuals. With 1 base clipped from V and 5 bases from J, the junction kept 8 bases outside the gene matches. The length of the CDR3 is 17 residues. CDR1 is SGHDN, CDR2 FVKESK, per germline. Sorted subsets were amplified in replicate PCRs using approximately 0.2 ug DNA, 30,000 to 35,000 T cell genomes. Per the study methods: Junction-only sequences without quality scores were provided by ImmunoSEQ, so filtering was different. Here immunoSEQ multiplex PCR was the method, and the copy in TCRdb shows in-frame clones only, minus some. V and J calls and clone size come straight from that table; D and trimming were deduced from the DNA. The table lists hundreds of thousands of clones, around two thirds of them singletons. This clone was observed a single time.

This sequence joins TRBV14 and TRBJ2-5; 12 nucleotides line up with TRBD2. The sample was memory CD4+ T cells sorted from blood. Subset in this sample: CD45RA-negative fraction. The clonotype originates from a woman in her twenties or thirties in good health. Written as DNA, the CDR3 is TGTGCCAGCAGCCAAGTCATCCGACTAGCGGGAGATGAGACCCAGTACTTC. This codes for CASSQVIRLAGDETQYF.